This T cell receptor (beta chain) was sequenced for a study of T cells in Graves' hyperthyroidism and ophthalmopathy. Findings and limits, study-wide: Stable hyperthyroidism and ophthalmopathy were separated using 13 V-J signatures. Most thyroid clonotypes that were expanded above 0.001 also turned up in blood.

To note about this clonotype: Its target is unknown. It may be a read error: a sequence one base away is much more abundant. The missing conserved phenylalanine or tryptophan at the end of this CDR3 makes a read error likely.

TCR beta CDR3 sequences were amplified from RNA transcripts. In the first-round RT-PCR of the TCR CDR3, the HTBI primer set was used. Using its own MiXCR run on the multiplex PCR reads, TCRdb lists one record per CDR3 protein. Among almost 600,000 distinct CDR3 sequences listed, approximately 15% were seen once. Germline CDR1 is MDHEN and CDR2 is SYDVKM. Trimming at V came to 6 bases and at J to 3 bases, leaving 10 bases not matched to a gene. CDR3 length: 15 residues. This sequence originates from a woman aged 30 to 39 with Graves' hyperthyroidism that later progressed to Graves' ophthalmopathy. Sequencing input: blood. V gene TRBV28 combines with J gene TRBJ1-1; 7 nucleotides align to TRBD1. CDR3 loop: CASSPDRDKDTEAFL. In DNA, the CDR3 is TGTGCCAGCAGCCCAGACAGGGATAAGGACACTGAAGCTTTCCTT.